Listed here is a single TCR beta chain. This CDR3 has 15 amino acids. The germline V gene has CDR1 SGDLS and CDR2 YYNGEE. The ends were cut back, 6 bases at V and 4 bases at J, with 19 bases in the middle. Isolated RNA was reverse transcribed in full, so expressed TCRB transcripts were sequenced. The repertoire was sequenced with immunoSEQ multiplex PCR; TCRdb's copy has only in-frame clones and lacks some. The table lists 400,000 to 450,000 clones, about 15% of them singletons, with approximately 0.038% in the top ten. Averaging roughly 120 mL, one heparinised blood draw came from each individual donor. This entry belongs to a study of beta chain features in type 1 diabetes.

The TCR comes from a man aged 25-45 years in good health. The sample was naive CD4+ T cells from blood. This chain connects TRBV9 to TRBJ1-2, with a possible D match to TRBD1 (5 bases). CDR3 in amino acids: CASTLSAQGSYGYTF. CDR3 DNA sequence: TGTGCCAGCACCCTGTCTGCTCAGGGTTCCTATGGCTACACCTTC.